The rows below give T cell receptor beta chains drawn from one sample of a study of CD8 T cells in ankylosing spondylitis. TCRdb processed the 5' RACE reads anew with MiXCR; each CDR3 protein has one entry. The data show under 250,000 distinct CDR3 sequences, roughly a tenth seen once. The material sequenced was blood, either unsorted or a sorted T cell fraction (not recorded which). These receptors all stem from a male donor with ankylosing spondylitis or in good health (not recorded which). The CDR3 runs from the conserved cysteine through the conserved F or W. D genes are given only for firm matches. Rows give clone size only sometimes, using once, few, many, or a class for an expanded clone.

d_gene: .; j_gene: TRBJ2-3; len: 12; abundance: many; v_gene: TRBV20-1; CDR3aa: CSARLMENTQYF; CDR3nt: TGCAGTGCTAGGCTAATGGAGAATACGCAGTATTTT
d_gene: .; j_gene: TRBJ1-1; len: 15; abundance: many; v_gene: TRBV5-1; CDR3aa: CASSLDPGLNTEAFF; CDR3nt: TGCGCCAGCAGCTTGGATCCAGGCTTAAACACTGAAGCTTTCTTT
d_gene: TRBD2; j_gene: TRBJ2-1; len: 15; abundance: few; v_gene: TRBV29-1; CDR3aa: CSGLGLAGGYNEQFF; CDR3nt: TGCAGCGGGTTGGGACTAGCGGGAGGGTACAATGAGCAGTTCTTC
d_gene: .; j_gene: TRBJ1-5; len: 17; abundance: .; v_gene: TRBV20-1; CDR3aa: CCARLRAGRNLGQPQHF; CDR3nt: TGCTGTGCTAGACTGCGGGCAGGAAGGAACTTGGGTCAGCCCCAGCATTTT
d_gene: .; j_gene: TRBJ1-2; len: 14; abundance: few; v_gene: TRBV9; CDR3aa: CASSVASRVAGYTF; CDR3nt: TGTGCCAGCAGCGTAGCGTCCAGGGTTGCTGGCTACACCTTC
d_gene: TRBD2; j_gene: TRBJ2-7; len: 16; abundance: many; v_gene: TRBV12-3/TRBV12-4; CDR3aa: CASSGGTSGRYYEQYF; CDR3nt: TGTGCCAGCAGTGGGGGGACTAGCGGGAGGTACTACGAGCAGTACTTC
d_gene: .; j_gene: TRBJ1-5; len: 15; abundance: many; v_gene: TRBV12-3/TRBV12-4; CDR3aa: CASSLEGTYNQPQHF; CDR3nt: TGTGCCAGCAGTTTGGAGGGGACCTACAATCAGCCCCAGCATTTT
d_gene: TRBD2; j_gene: TRBJ2-1; len: 17; abundance: many; v_gene: TRBV10-3; CDR3aa: CAISERVGGDLYNEQFF; CDR3nt: TGTGCCATCAGTGAGAGAGTGGGAGGGGATTTATACAATGAGCAGTTCTTC
d_gene: .; j_gene: TRBJ2-3; len: 16; abundance: few; v_gene: TRBV25-1; CDR3aa: CASSVTRYPSADTQYF; CDR3nt: TGTGCCAGCAGTGTGACTAGGTATCCTTCAGCAGATACGCAGTATTTT
d_gene: .; j_gene: TRBJ1-4; len: 16; abundance: many; v_gene: TRBV7-9; CDR3aa: CASSPPWAQGKEKLFF; CDR3nt: TGTGCCAGCAGCCCCCCCTGGGCCCAGGGGAAGGAAAAACTGTTTTTT
d_gene: TRBD1; j_gene: TRBJ2-3; len: 14; abundance: few; v_gene: TRBV5-1; CDR3aa: CASSKTTGSDTQYF; CDR3nt: TGCGCCAGCAGCAAAACGACAGGGTCAGATACGCAGTATTTT
d_gene: .; j_gene: TRBJ2-2; len: 14; abundance: .; v_gene: TRBV7-2; CDR3aa: CASSLGGVGGELFF; CDR3nt: TGTGCCAGCAGCTTAGGGGGCGTCGGCGGGGAGCTGTTTTTT
d_gene: TRBD1; j_gene: TRBJ2-5; len: 20; abundance: .; v_gene: TRBV20-1; CDR3aa: CSARGLPGQGAAGDMVTQYF; CDR3nt: TGCAGTGCTAGGGGTCTTCCGGGACAGGGGGCAGCAGGGGATATGGTGACCCAGTACTTC
d_gene: .; j_gene: TRBJ2-1; len: 13; abundance: many; v_gene: TRBV5-1; CDR3aa: CASSLERGRDQFF; CDR3nt: TGCGCCAGCAGCTTGGAGCGCGGGCGGGACCAGTTCTTC
d_gene: .; j_gene: TRBJ1-1; len: 14; abundance: many; v_gene: TRBV5-5; CDR3aa: CASSLPGMNTEAFF; CDR3nt: TGTGCCAGCAGCTTGCCGGGGATGAACACTGAAGCTTTCTTT
d_gene: .; j_gene: TRBJ2-3; len: 13; abundance: many; v_gene: TRBV3-1; CDR3aa: CASRSPSTDTQYF; CDR3nt: TGTGCCAGCAGGTCTCCTAGCACAGATACGCAGTATTTT
d_gene: TRBD2; j_gene: TRBJ2-3; len: 15; abundance: .; v_gene: TRBV9; CDR3aa: CASSVSGGWTDTQYF; CDR3nt: TGTGCCAGCAGCGTTAGCGGGGGCTGGACAGATACGCAGTATTTT
d_gene: .; j_gene: TRBJ2-5; len: 14; abundance: many; v_gene: TRBV6-1; CDR3aa: CASSEGATEETQYF; CDR3nt: TGTGCCAGCAGTGAAGGGGCTACCGAAGAGACCCAGTACTTC
d_gene: TRBD2; j_gene: TRBJ2-1; len: 15; abundance: few; v_gene: TRBV7-2; CDR3aa: CASSLALAGATEQFF; CDR3nt: TGTGCCAGCAGCTTAGCTCTAGCGGGGGCGACGGAGCAGTTCTTC